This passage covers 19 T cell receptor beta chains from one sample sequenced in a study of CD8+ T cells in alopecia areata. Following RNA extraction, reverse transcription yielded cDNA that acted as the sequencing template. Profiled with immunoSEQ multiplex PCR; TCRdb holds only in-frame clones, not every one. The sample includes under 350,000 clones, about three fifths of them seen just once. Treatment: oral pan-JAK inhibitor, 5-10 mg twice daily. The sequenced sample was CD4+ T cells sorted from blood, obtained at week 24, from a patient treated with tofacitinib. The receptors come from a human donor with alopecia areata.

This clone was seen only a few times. Written as DNA, the CDR3 is TGCGCCAGCAGCCTGTCCGACAGGAACACTGAAGCTTTCTTT. Its translation: CASSLSDRNTEAFF. This rearrangement joins TRBV4-3 to TRBJ1-1; TRBD1 is a possible D gene (5 bases). The CDR3 is made up of 14 amino acids. Trimming took off 4 bases at V and 1 base at J, with 10 bases between the two ends. Germline assignment: CDR1 LGHNA and CDR2 YSLEER.

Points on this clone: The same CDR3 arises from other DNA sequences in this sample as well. DNA for the CDR3: TGCAGCGTACAGGGAACCGGGGCCAACGTCCTGACTTTC. Residues: CSVQGTGANVLTF. The J gene is TRBJ2-6, the V gene TRBV29-1; D is possibly TRBD1 (6 bases). The V gene lost 6 bases and the J gene lost 4 bases, with 10 bases spanning the gap. The CDR3 is 13 amino acids. Germline CDR1 reads SQVTM; CDR2 reads ANQGSEA. Using reference TRBV29-1 and TRBJ2-6 for the parts outside the CDR3, the full variable domain is SAVISQKPSRDICQRGTSLTIQCQVDSQVTMMFWYRQQPGQSLTLIATANQGSEATYESGFVIDKFPISRPNLTFSTLTVSNMSPEDSSIYLCSVQGTGANVLTFGAGSRLTVL.

The CDR3 is CASSLLAGGPGTQYF. The CDR3 DNA reads TGTGCCAGCAGCCTCTTAGCGGGGGGGCCGGGGACCCAGTACTTC. The J gene is TRBJ2-5, the V gene TRBV7-2, with 11 positions matching TRBD2. V was clipped by 5 bases and J by 7 bases; unmatched bases: 9. Germline V gene lookup returns CDR1 SGHTA and CDR2 FQGNSA. The length of the CDR3 is 15 residues.

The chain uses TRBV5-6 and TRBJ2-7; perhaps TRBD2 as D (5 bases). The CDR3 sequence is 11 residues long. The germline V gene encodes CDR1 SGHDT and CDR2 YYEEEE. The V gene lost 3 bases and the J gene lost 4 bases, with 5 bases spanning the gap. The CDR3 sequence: CASSWEYEQYF. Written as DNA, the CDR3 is TGTGCCAGCAGCTGGGAGTACGAGCAGTACTTC.

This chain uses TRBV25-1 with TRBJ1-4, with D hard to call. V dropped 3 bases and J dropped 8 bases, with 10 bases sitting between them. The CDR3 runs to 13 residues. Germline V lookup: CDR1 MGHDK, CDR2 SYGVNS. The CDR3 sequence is CASSDPVSEKLFF. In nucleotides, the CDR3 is TGTGCCAGCAGTGACCCTGTATCCGAAAAACTGTTTTTT.

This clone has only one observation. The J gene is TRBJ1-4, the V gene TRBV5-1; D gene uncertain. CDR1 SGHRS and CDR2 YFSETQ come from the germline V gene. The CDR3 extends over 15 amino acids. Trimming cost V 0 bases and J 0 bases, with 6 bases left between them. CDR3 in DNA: TGCGCCAGCAGCTTGGAAAGAGCAACTAATGAAAAACTGTTTTTT. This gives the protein CASSLERATNEKLFF.

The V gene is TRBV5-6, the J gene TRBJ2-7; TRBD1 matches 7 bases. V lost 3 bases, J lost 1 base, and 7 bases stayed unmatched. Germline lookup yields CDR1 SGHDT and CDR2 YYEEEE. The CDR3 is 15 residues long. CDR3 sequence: CASSSTGEGSYEQYF. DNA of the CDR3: TGTGCCAGCAGCTCCACAGGGGAAGGGTCCTACGAGCAGTACTTC. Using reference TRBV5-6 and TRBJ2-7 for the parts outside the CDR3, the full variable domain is DAGVTQSPTHLIKTRGQQVTLRCSPKSGHDTVSWYQQALGQGPQFIFQYYEEEERQRGNFPDRFSGHQFPNYSSELNVNALLLGDSALYLCASSSTGEGSYEQYFGPGTRLTVT.

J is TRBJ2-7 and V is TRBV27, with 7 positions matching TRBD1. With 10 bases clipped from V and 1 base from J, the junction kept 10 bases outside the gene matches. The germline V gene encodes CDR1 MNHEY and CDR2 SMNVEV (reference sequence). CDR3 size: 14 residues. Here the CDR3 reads CATQTGAGSYEQYF. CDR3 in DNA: TGTGCCACCCAAACAGGGGCAGGATCCTACGAGCAGTACTTC.

CDR3 loop: CASSWTGAGPQHF. The CDR3 nucleotides are TGTGCCAGCAGTTGGACAGGGGCGGGGCCCCAGCATTTT. The genes are TRBV6-5 and TRBJ1-5; 9 bases fit TRBD1. The CDR3 runs to 13 residues. The germline V gene encodes CDR1 MNHEY and CDR2 SVGAGI. The V and J ends lost 4 bases and 9 bases, in that order; junction bases with no gene match: 4.

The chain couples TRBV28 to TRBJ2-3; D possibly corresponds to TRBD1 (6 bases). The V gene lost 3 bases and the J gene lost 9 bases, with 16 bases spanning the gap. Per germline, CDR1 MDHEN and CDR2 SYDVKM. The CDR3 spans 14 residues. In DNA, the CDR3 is TGTGCCAGCAGTTTGGGGGCTCAGGCTTCGACGCAGTATTTT. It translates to CASSLGAQASTQYF.

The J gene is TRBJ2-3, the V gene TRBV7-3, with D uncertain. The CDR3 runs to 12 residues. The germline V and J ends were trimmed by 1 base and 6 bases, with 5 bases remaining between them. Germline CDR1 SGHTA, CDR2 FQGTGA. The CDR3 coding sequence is TGTGCCAGCAGCTTAATGGGGGATACGCAGTATTTT. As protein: CASSLMGDTQYF.

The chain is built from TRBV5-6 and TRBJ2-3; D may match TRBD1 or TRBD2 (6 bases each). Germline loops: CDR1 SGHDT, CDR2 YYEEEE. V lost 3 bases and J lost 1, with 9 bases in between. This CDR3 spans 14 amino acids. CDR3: CASSSGEGTDTQYF. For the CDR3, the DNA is TGTGCCAGCAGCTCAGGGGAGGGCACAGATACGCAGTATTTT.

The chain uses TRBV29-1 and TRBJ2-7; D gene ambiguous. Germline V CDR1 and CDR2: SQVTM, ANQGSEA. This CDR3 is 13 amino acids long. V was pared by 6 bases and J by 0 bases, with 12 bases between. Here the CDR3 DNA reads TGCAGCGTACGCAGGCCCCTCTCCTACGAGCAGTACTTC. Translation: CSVRRPLSYEQYF.

CDR3: CAWSGGAINEKLFF. The CDR3 DNA reads TGTGCCTGGAGTGGGGGAGCCATTAATGAAAAACTGTTTTTT. J is TRBJ1-4 and V is TRBV30; no clear D gene. Trimming left V 1 base short and J 4 bases short, with 10 bases between. The CDR3 extends over 14 amino acids. The germline V gene encodes CDR1 GTSNPN and CDR2 SVGIG (reference sequence).

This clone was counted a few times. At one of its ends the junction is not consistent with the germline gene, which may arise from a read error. CDR3 bases: TGTGCTAGCAGCTTTAACAGGGGTTCAGATACGCAGTATTTT. It translates to CASSFNRGSDTQYF. V is TRBV7-7 and J is TRBJ2-3; 7 bases align to TRBD1. The CDR3 extends over 14 amino acids. The germline CDR1 and CDR2 sequences are SSHAT and FNYEAQ (reference sequence).

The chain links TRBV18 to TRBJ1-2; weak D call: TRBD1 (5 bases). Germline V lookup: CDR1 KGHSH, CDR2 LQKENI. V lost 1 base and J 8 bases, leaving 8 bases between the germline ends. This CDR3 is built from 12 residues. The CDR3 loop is CASSPRDSGYTF. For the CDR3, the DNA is TGTGCCAGCTCACCACGGGACTCGGGCTACACCTTC. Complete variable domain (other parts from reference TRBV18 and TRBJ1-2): NAGVMQNPRHLVRRRGQEARLRCSPMKGHSHVYWYRQLPEEGLKFMVYLQKENIIDESGMPKERFSAEFPKEGPSILRIQQVVRGDSAAYFCASSPRDSGYTFGSGTRLTVV.

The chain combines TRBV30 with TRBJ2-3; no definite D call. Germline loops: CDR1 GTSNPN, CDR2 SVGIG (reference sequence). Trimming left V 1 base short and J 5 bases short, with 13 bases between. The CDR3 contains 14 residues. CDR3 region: CAWSAAESKDTQYF. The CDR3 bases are TGTGCCTGGAGTGCGGCAGAGTCGAAAGATACGCAGTATTTT.

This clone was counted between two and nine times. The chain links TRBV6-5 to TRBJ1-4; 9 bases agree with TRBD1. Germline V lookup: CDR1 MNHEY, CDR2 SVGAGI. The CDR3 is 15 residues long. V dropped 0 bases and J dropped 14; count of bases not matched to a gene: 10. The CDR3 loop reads CASSYSSGQGWSLFF. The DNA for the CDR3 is TGTGCCAGCAGTTACTCGTCGGGACAGGGCTGGTCTCTGTTTTTT.

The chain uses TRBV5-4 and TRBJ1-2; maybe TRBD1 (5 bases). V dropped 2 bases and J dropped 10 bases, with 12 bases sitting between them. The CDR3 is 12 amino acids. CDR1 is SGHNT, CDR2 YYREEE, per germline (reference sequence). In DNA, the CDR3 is TGTGCCAGCAGCTTTCAAGGGGCAGTCTACACCTTC. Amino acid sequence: CASSFQGAVYTF.